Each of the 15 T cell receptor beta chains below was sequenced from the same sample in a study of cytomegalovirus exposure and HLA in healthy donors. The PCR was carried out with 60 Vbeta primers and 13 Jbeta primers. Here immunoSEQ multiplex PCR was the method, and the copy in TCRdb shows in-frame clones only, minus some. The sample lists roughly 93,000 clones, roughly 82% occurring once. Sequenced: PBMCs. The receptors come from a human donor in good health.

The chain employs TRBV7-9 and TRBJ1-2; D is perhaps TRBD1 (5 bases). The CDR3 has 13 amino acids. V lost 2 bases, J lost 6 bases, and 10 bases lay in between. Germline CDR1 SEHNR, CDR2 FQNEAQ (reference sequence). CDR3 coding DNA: TGTGCCAGCAGCTTACCCTGGGGGGATGGCTACACCTTC. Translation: CASSLPWGDGYTF.

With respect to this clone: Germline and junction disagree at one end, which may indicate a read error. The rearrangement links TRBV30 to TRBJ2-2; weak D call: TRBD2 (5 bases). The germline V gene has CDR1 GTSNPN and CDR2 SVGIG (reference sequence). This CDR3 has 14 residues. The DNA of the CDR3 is TGTGCCTGGAGTGTTTTGGAAAACACCGGGGAGCTATTTTTT. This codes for CAWSVLENTGELFF.

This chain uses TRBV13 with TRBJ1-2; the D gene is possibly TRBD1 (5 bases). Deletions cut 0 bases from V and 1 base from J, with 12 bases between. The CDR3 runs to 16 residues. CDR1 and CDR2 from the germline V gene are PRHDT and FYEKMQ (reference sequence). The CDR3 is CASSLGPGHSNYGYTF. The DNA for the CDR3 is TGTGCCAGCAGCTTAGGTCCCGGACACAGTAACTATGGCTACACCTTC.

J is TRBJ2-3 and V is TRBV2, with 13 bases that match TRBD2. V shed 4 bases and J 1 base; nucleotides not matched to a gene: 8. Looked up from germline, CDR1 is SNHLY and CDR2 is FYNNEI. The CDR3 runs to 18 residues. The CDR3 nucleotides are TGTGCCAGCAGTGGGACTAGCGGGGGCCTTCTTCGCACAGATACGCAGTATTTT. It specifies CASSGTSGGLLRTDTQYF.

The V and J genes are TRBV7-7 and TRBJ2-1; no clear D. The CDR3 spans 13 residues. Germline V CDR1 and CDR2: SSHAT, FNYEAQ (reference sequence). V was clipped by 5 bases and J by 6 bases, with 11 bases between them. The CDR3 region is CASSPSNSNEQFF. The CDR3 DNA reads TGTGCCAGCAGCCCTTCGAACTCCAATGAGCAGTTCTTC.

CDR3 sequence (DNA): TGTGCCTGGACAGGACAGAATAATCAGCCCCAGCATTTT. Its protein is CAWTGQNNQPQHF. The chain combines TRBV30 with TRBJ1-5; a weak D match, TRBD1 (6 bases). The germline CDR1 and CDR2 sequences are GTSNPN and SVGIG (reference sequence). This CDR3 region has 13 residues. Trimming removed 4 bases from V and 4 bases from J, with 11 bases in between.

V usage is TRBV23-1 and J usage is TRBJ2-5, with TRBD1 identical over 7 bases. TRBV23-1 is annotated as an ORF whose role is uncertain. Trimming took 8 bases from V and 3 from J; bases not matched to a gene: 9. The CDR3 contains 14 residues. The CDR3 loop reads CASGLGQRKETQYF. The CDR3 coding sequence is TGCGCCAGCGGACTGGGACAGAGAAAAGAGACCCAGTACTTC.

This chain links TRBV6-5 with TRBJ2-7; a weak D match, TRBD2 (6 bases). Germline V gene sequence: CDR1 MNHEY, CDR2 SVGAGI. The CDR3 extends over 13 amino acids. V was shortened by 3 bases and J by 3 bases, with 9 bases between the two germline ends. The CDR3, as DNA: TGTGCCAGCAGTTATGGGGGACTCTACGAGCAGTACTTC. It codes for CASSYGGLYEQYF.

CDR3: CASSIGQVAKNIQYF. The CDR3, as DNA: TGTGCCAGCAGCATTGGACAGGTAGCCAAAAACATTCAGTACTTC. This rearrangement joins TRBV5-8 to TRBJ2-4; 7 nucleotides align to TRBD1. V gave up 4 bases and J gave up 0 bases; unmatched junction bases: 4. Germline-derived CDR1 and CDR2 are SGHTS and YDEGEE. The CDR3 spans 15 residues.

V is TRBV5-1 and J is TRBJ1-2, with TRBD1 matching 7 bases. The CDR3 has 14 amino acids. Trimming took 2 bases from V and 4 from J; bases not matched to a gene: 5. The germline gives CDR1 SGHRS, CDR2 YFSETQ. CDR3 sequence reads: CASSFDRASYGYTF. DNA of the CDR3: TGCGCCAGCAGCTTTGACAGGGCGAGCTATGGCTACACCTTC. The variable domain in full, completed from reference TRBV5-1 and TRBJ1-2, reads KAGVTQTPRYLIKTRGQQVTLSCSPISGHRSVSWYQQTPGQGLQFLFEYFSETQRNKGNFPGRFSGRQFSNSRSEMNVSTLELGDSALYLCASSFDRASYGYTFGSGTRLTVV.

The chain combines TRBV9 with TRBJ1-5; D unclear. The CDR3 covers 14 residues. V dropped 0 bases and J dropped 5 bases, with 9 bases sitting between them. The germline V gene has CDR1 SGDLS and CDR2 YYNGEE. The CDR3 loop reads CASSVDFGDQPQHF. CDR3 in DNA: TGTGCCAGCAGCGTAGACTTCGGTGATCAGCCCCAGCATTTT. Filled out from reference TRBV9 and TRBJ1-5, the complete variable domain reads DSGVTQTPKHLITATGQRVTLRCSPRSGDLSVYWYQQSLDQGLQFLIQYYNGEERAKGNILERFSAQQFPDLHSELNLSSLELGDSALYFCASSVDFGDQPQHFGDGTRLSIL.

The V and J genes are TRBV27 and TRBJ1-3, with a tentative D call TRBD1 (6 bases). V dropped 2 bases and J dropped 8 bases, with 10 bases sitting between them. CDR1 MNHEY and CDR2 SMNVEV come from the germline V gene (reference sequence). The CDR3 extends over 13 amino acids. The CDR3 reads CASSLLQGHTIYF. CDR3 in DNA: TGTGCCAGCAGTTTACTACAGGGTCACACCATATATTTT.

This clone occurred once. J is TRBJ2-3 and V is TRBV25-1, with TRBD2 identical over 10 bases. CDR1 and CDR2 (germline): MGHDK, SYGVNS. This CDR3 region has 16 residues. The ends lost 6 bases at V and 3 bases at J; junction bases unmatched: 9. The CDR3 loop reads CASRASGSVRTDTQYF. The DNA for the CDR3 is TGTGCCAGCAGGGCTAGCGGGAGTGTAAGGACAGATACGCAGTATTTT.

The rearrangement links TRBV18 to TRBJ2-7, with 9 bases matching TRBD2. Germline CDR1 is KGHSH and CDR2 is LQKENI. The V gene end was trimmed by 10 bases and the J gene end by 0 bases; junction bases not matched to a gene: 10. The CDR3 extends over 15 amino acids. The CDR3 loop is CATRPPAGGSYEQYF. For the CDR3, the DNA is TGTGCCACCCGACCGCCAGCGGGAGGCTCCTACGAGCAGTACTTC.

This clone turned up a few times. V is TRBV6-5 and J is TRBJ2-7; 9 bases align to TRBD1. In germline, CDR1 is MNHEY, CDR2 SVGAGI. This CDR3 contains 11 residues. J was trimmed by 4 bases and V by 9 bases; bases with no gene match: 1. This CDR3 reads CARDRGYEQYF. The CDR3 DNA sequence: TGTGCCAGGGACAGGGGTTACGAGCAGTACTTC.